This entry lists 16 T cell receptor beta chains sequenced from one sample in a study of cytomegalovirus exposure and HLA in healthy donors. Use of 60 Vbeta and 13 Jbeta primers characterized the PCR. Here immunoSEQ multiplex PCR was the method, and the copy in TCRdb shows in-frame clones only, minus some. The top ten clones hold 1.4% of a sample with around 98,000 clones, about 81% of them seen once. Input material: PBMCs. These receptor sequences come from a man in his forties in good health and CMV-seronegative.

The chain combines TRBV11-2 with TRBJ2-7, with a weak D call TRBD2 (5 bases). Trimming removed 5 bases from V and 2 bases from J, with 19 bases in between. CDR3 length: 16 residues. From germline, CDR1 is SGHAT and CDR2 FQNNGV. The CDR3 sequence is CASSPGRNNGAYEQYF. In DNA, the CDR3 is TGTGCCAGCAGCCCGGGAAGGAACAATGGGGCCTACGAGCAGTACTTC.

The gene calls are TRBV5-4 and TRBJ1-2; 9 nucleotides line up with TRBD1. There are 13 residues in the CDR3. V lost 5 bases to trimming and J lost 7 bases; unmatched junction nucleotides: 6. Germline CDR1 reads SGHNT; CDR2 reads YYREEE (reference sequence). The chain's CDR3 is CASRLQGACGYTF. In DNA, the CDR3 is TGTGCCAGCAGATTACAGGGGGCCTGTGGCTACACCTTC.

The chain couples TRBV7-9 to TRBJ1-2, with D tentatively TRBD1 (6 bases). V lost 6 bases and J lost 3, with 14 bases in between. The CDR3 is 14 amino acids. CDR1 and CDR2 (germline): SEHNR, FQNEAQ (reference sequence). Here the CDR3 reads CASSPQGGYYGYTF. CDR3 DNA sequence: TGTGCCAGCAGTCCACAAGGGGGATACTATGGCTACACCTTC.

The chain employs TRBV19 and TRBJ1-3; weak D call: TRBD1 (5 bases). The CDR3 runs to 15 residues. From germline, CDR1 is LNHDA and CDR2 SQIVND (reference sequence). Deletions cut 10 bases from V and 2 bases from J, with 18 bases between. CDR3 sequence: CATSPAGGAGNTIYF. The CDR3 DNA is TGTGCCACCTCGCCGGCCGGGGGTGCTGGAAACACCATATATTTT.

There are a few counts of this clone. V and J are TRBV5-1 and TRBJ2-7; 8 bases are a match to TRBD1. V lost 4 bases to trimming and J lost 0 bases; unmatched junction nucleotides: 6. The CDR3 sequence is 15 residues long. CDR1 is SGHRS and CDR2 is YFSETQ in the germline V gene. CDR3 residues: CASSPIDRGSYEQYF. The CDR3 bases are TGCGCCAGCAGCCCTATCGACAGGGGCTCCTACGAGCAGTACTTC.

The chain carries TRBV9 and TRBJ2-3, with D possibly matching TRBD2 (5 bases). V lost 0 bases and J lost 6, with 11 bases in between. The V gene's germline CDR1 is SGDLS and CDR2 YYNGEE. This CDR3 spans 14 amino acids. The CDR3 nucleotides read TGTGCCAGCAGCGTAGCGACGGGCGGGGATACGCAGTATTTT. It yields the protein CASSVATGGDTQYF.

This clone was seen a single time. The rearrangement joins TRBV5-6 to TRBJ2-3, with D maybe TRBD1 (5 bases). CDR1 SGHDT and CDR2 YYEEEE come from the germline V gene. Deletions cut 7 bases from V and 2 bases from J, with 20 bases between. The CDR3 covers 16 residues. The CDR3 here is CASGAGASPNTDTQYF. The CDR3 DNA reads as TGTGCCAGCGGAGCTGGGGCGTCTCCTAACACAGATACGCAGTATTTT.

CDR3 DNA sequence: TGTGCCAGCAGCTTCGGTGGTGGGGGCCTTTCCTACGAGCAGTACTTC. As protein: CASSFGGGGLSYEQYF. The genes are TRBV7-9 and TRBJ2-7, with a possible D match to TRBD1 (6 bases). The CDR3 is 16 amino acids. Trimming took off 3 bases at V and 1 base at J, with 16 bases between the two ends. Germline CDR1 is SEHNR and CDR2 is FQNEAQ (reference sequence).

The V gene is TRBV5-1, the J gene TRBJ1-2; weak D call: TRBD1 (5 bases). V gave up 2 bases and J gave up 0 bases, with 8 bases separating them. Germline V gene lookup returns CDR1 SGHRS and CDR2 YFSETQ. The length of the CDR3 is 14 residues. The CDR3 spells CASSFGGANYGYTF. Here the CDR3 DNA reads TGCGCCAGCAGCTTCGGGGGGGCTAACTATGGCTACACCTTC.

The rearrangement joins TRBV6-1 to TRBJ1-4, with D possibly TRBD1 on 6 matching bases. The CDR3 has 15 amino acids. V was clipped by 6 bases and J by 5 bases, with 16 bases between them. Germline assignment: CDR1 MNHNS and CDR2 SASEGT. The CDR3 loop reads CASSAQGYLNEKLFF. The CDR3 region has the DNA TGTGCCAGCAGCGCACAGGGTTACTTGAATGAAAAACTGTTTTTT.

The rearrangement uses TRBV29-1 and TRBJ2-1; 8 positions match TRBD2. Germline V gene data show CDR1 as SQVTM and CDR2 as ANQGSEA. The CDR3 runs 16 residues. J was trimmed by 1 base and V by 0 bases; bases with no gene match: 5. The CDR3 loop reads CSVEDNAGGSYNEQFF. CDR3 DNA sequence: TGCAGCGTTGAAGATAATGCGGGGGGTTCCTACAATGAGCAGTTCTTC.

The chain uses TRBV28 and TRBJ2-1; D is possibly TRBD2 (7 bases). The germline V gene encodes CDR1 MDHEN and CDR2 SYDVKM. This CDR3 region has 15 residues. V was pared by 4 bases and J by 12 bases, with 22 bases between. The CDR3 region is CASSSPGHGGGRQFF. CDR3 in DNA: TGTGCCAGCAGTTCCCCGGGACATGGGGGGGGTAGGCAGTTCTTC. Full variable domain (rest looked up from reference TRBV28 and TRBJ2-1): DVKVTQSSRYLVKRTGEKVFLECVQDMDHENMFWYRQDPGLGLRLIYFSYDVKMKEKGDIPEGYSVSREKKERFSLILESASTNQTSMYLCASSSPGHGGGRQFFGPGTRLTVL.

V is TRBV29-1 and J is TRBJ2-5, with D uncertain. CDR1 and CDR2 (germline): SQVTM, ANQGSEA. V shed 1 base and J shed 4 bases, with 7 bases lying between them. The CDR3 loop spans 12 amino acids. The CDR3 spells CSVEGGSETQYF. The CDR3 nucleotides read TGCAGCGTTGAAGGCGGTTCAGAGACCCAGTACTTC.

This chain connects TRBV5-4 to TRBJ2-7; 9 bases align to TRBD2. The V segment lost 4 bases and the J segment 5 bases; nucleotides outside the gene matches: 7. CDR1 and CDR2 (germline): SGHNT, YYREEE (reference sequence). The CDR3 consists of 14 residues. CDR3 sequence: CASSPGTSFHEQYF. The DNA for the CDR3 is TGTGCCAGCAGCCCCGGGACTAGCTTTCACGAGCAGTACTTC.

The chain uses TRBV5-1 and TRBJ1-4; 8 bases are a match to TRBD1. V gave up 0 bases and J gave up 1 base; unmatched junction bases: 5. The CDR3 has 17 residues. From germline, CDR1 is SGHRS and CDR2 YFSETQ. CDR3 in DNA: TGCGCCAGCAGCTTGGCCGGACAGGGTGGAACTAATGAAAAACTGTTTTTT. Protein product: CASSLAGQGGTNEKLFF.

This clone was found a few times. The genes are TRBV11-1 and TRBJ2-7, with 7 bases fitting TRBD1. The CDR3 is 14 residues long. The junction had 4 bases not matched to a gene; V was cut back by 3 bases and J by 2 bases. CDR1 is SGHAT, CDR2 FQDESV, per germline (reference sequence). CDR3 protein: CASSLGGTAYEQYF. Here the CDR3 DNA reads TGTGCCAGCAGCTTGGGTGGGACAGCCTACGAGCAGTACTTC.